One T cell receptor (beta chain) is described in this entry. The record originates from a study of shared clonotypes between healthy human individuals. Sequencing used immunoSEQ multiplex PCR; TCRdb keeps in-frame clones, though not all of them. The table records about 2.4 million clones, approximately 93% of them present only once. In germline, CDR1 is MNHEY, CDR2 SVGAGI. V lost 6 bases and J 6 bases, leaving 5 bases between the germline ends. The CDR3 totals 11 residues. The chain carries TRBV6-5 and TRBJ2-2; D not certain. The receptor's source is a man aged 18 to 29 in good health. Some clones in this sample may be carry-over from other donors' samples. The material sequenced was naive CD4+ T cells from PBMCs. The subset is: CD45RA+ positively selected. CDR3 in DNA: TGTGCCAGCAGGCAGTCCGGGGAGCTGTTTTTT. The encoded protein is CASRQSGELFF.